One sample yielded the 27 T cell receptor beta chains listed below, sequenced in a study of blood T cells in healthy people across ages. Then a second PCR, running roughly 6 to 12 cycles, was carried out with a sample-barcoded 5' primer and a J-beta primer mix. Via MiXCR, TCRdb re-called the 5' RACE reads, giving one row per CDR3 protein. Among 550,000 to 800,000 distinct CDR3 sequences listed, about 32% were seen once. Input material: blood. The source is a woman of 80 years or more in good health.

The rearrangement uses TRBV30 and TRBJ1-1; D might be TRBD1 (5 bases). Trimming took 5 bases from V and 4 from J, leaving 17 bases between them. This CDR3 spans 14 amino acids. Germline CDR1 is GTSNPN and CDR2 is SVGIG (reference sequence). CDR3 DNA sequence: TGTGCCTGGGCCACCTCTTGGAGGGGCACTGAAGCTTTCTTT. Translating gives CAWATSWRGTEAFF.

This clonotype was found once. J is TRBJ2-1 and V is TRBV5-1; D is unclear. The CDR3 runs to 14 residues. The V end lost 1 base, the J end lost 8 bases, and 13 bases lay between the germline ends. Germline assignment: CDR1 SGHRS and CDR2 YFSETQ. CDR3 amino acids: CASSLSTLQYEQFF. The CDR3 DNA reads as TGCGCCAGCAGCTTGAGCACGCTTCAATATGAGCAGTTCTTC.

This clonotype was found once. This chain uses TRBV29-1 with TRBJ2-3; D is ambiguous. The length of the CDR3 is 11 residues. V was clipped by 7 bases and J by 1 base, with 6 bases between them. CDR1 is SQVTM and CDR2 is ANQGSEA in the germline V gene. In DNA form, the CDR3 reads TGCAGCGCTTTACGCACAGATACGCAGTATTTT. It is translated as CSALRTDTQYF.

The V and J genes are TRBV3-1 and TRBJ1-3; TRBD1 matches at 7 bases. The CDR3 loop spans 15 amino acids. CDR1 and CDR2 (germline): LGHDT, YNNKEL (reference sequence). The V and J ends lost 4 bases and 0 bases, in that order; junction bases with no gene match: 3. The DNA for the CDR3 is TGTGCCAGCAGCCGGGACAGTTTCTCTGGAAACACCATATATTTT. Translation gives CASSRDSFSGNTIYF.

Of note for this clonotype: With a much larger clone just one base away, this may be a read error. The chain is built from TRBV20-1 and TRBJ2-7; maybe TRBD1 (5 bases). Per germline, CDR1 DFQATT and CDR2 SNEGSKA (reference sequence). Trimming pared 2 bases from V and 3 bases from J, leaving 14 bases between. The CDR3 totals 14 residues. The CDR3 loop is CSARCPGSFYEQYF. CDR3 in DNA: TGCAGTGCTAGATGTCCAGGGTCCTTCTACGAGCAGTACTTC.

The rearrangement links TRBV28 to TRBJ2-3, with D possibly being TRBD2 (5 bases). V lost 6 bases, J lost 6 bases, and 22 bases lay in between. Germline CDR1 MDHEN, CDR2 SYDVKM. The CDR3 length is 16 residues. The CDR3 DNA follows: TGTGCCAGCAGCAGGAGGCCAAGGAAATGGGAGGATACGCAGTATTTT. Residues: CASSRRPRKWEDTQYF.

The chain has TRBV9 and TRBJ2-2, with a weak D call TRBD2 (6 bases). V lost 4 bases and J lost 0, with 13 bases in between. The germline V gene encodes CDR1 SGDLS and CDR2 YYNGEE. The CDR3 length is 16 residues. DNA of the CDR3: TGTGCCAGCAGCCCCCGCGGGATAACGAACACCGGGGAGCTGTTTTTT. Translated: CASSPRGITNTGELFF.

Of note for this clonotype: A much larger clone differs by one base, so this may be a read error. As DNA, the CDR3 is TGCAGCGCCAGAAGGAGTCGGAACACTGAAGCTTTCTTT. Protein: CSARRSRNTEAFF. This chain joins TRBV29-1 and TRBJ1-1; no firm D call. Trimming shortened V by 7 bases and J by 1 base, and 13 bases separated the two germline ends. The germline CDR1 and CDR2 sequences are SQVTM and ANQGSEA. The CDR3 runs 13 residues. Full variable domain (rest looked up from reference TRBV29-1 and TRBJ1-1): SAVISQKPSRDICQRGTSLTIQCQVDSQVTMMFWYRQQPGQSLTLIATANQGSEATYESGFVIDKFPISRPNLTFSTLTVSNMSPEDSSIYLCSARRSRNTEAFFGQGTRLTVV.

This clonotype was seen a single time. The CDR3 nucleotides are TGCAGTGCTAGAGACGAGGGACTAGCGGGAGACGAGCAGTACTTC. It codes for CSARDEGLAGDEQYF. This chain links TRBV20-1 with TRBJ2-7, with 14 bases fitting TRBD2. Germline values: CDR1 DFQATT, CDR2 SNEGSKA (reference sequence). After removal of 0 bases from V and 5 bases from J, the junction contained 3 bases not matched to a gene. This CDR3 has 15 residues.

This clonotype was counted many times. This chain connects TRBV5-1 to TRBJ2-3; possibly TRBD2 for D (7 bases). The CDR3 consists of 17 residues. Between the trimmed V and J ends, which lost 0 bases and 2 bases, there was a span of 16 bases. The germline V gene has CDR1 SGHRS and CDR2 YFSETQ. Here the CDR3 DNA reads TGCGCCAGCAGCTTGGCGGGGGGACAAAGGTCCACAGATACGCAGTATTTT. Translating it yields CASSLAGGQRSTDTQYF. The whole variable domain, remainder taken from reference TRBV5-1 and TRBJ2-3, is KAGVTQTPRYLIKTRGQQVTLSCSPISGHRSVSWYQQTPGQGLQFLFEYFSETQRNKGNFPGRFSGRQFSNSRSEMNVSTLELGDSALYLCASSLAGGQRSTDTQYFGPGTRLTVL.

This clonotype came up many times. The gene calls are TRBV12-3 or TRBV12-4 and TRBJ2-1; TRBD2 aligns across 8 bases. V shed 3 bases and J 2 bases; nucleotides not matched to a gene: 6. The CDR3 has 16 residues. The CDR3 region has the DNA TGTGCCAGCAGTTTCCGGGCGGGGGGCACCTACAATGAGCAGTTCTTC. It yields the protein CASSFRAGGTYNEQFF.

The rearrangement uses TRBV6-5 and TRBJ2-1; TRBD1 aligns across 7 bases. The CDR3 has 16 amino acids. CDR1 is MNHEY and CDR2 is SVGAGI in the germline V gene. J gave up 1 base and V 0 bases, and 3 bases lay outside the gene matches. The CDR3 nucleotides are TGTGCCAGCAGTTACTCCCCGGGACAGTCCTACAATGAGCAGTTCTTC. This sequence encodes CASSYSPGQSYNEQFF.

This clonotype was seen a handful of times. V is TRBV7-9 and J is TRBJ2-2; the D gene could be TRBD1 or TRBD2 (5 bases each). Trimming took 6 bases from V and 3 from J, leaving 20 bases between them. CDR1 and CDR2 (germline): SEHNR, FQNEAQ (reference sequence). This CDR3 has 17 amino acids. The CDR3: CASSQQTSGTYTGELFF. The CDR3 DNA sequence: TGTGCCAGCAGTCAACAGACATCCGGGACCTACACCGGGGAGCTGTTTTTT.

As regards this clonotype: With a much larger clone just one base away, this may be a read error. The chain couples TRBV7-2 to TRBJ2-3, with D maybe TRBD2 (7 bases). CDR1 is SGHTA and CDR2 is FQGNSA in the germline V gene. CDR3 length: 17 residues. V gave up 5 bases and J gave up 7 bases, with 25 bases separating them. The CDR3 DNA sequence: TGTGCCAGCAGCCCTCACCCTGCGGGGGCCCATCCGAATACGCAGTATTTT. Translating gives CASSPHPAGAHPNTQYF.

Points on this clonotype: A much larger clone sits a single nucleotide away, making a read error possible. The chain employs TRBV20-1 and TRBJ2-1; TRBD1 might be the D (5 bases). CDR3 length: 13 residues. V was clipped by 7 bases and J by 2 bases, with 12 bases between them. Germline loops: CDR1 DFQATT, CDR2 SNEGSKA (reference sequence). The CDR3 coding sequence is TGCAGTGTTCCTAGGGGCGCCTACAATGAGCAGTTCTTC. As protein: CSVPRGAYNEQFF.

This clonotype was counted a single time. The chain links TRBV7-2 to TRBJ2-1, with D perhaps TRBD2 (7 bases). This CDR3 comprises 15 residues. Germline V lookup: CDR1 SGHTA, CDR2 FQGNSA. Trimming removed 4 bases from V and 7 bases from J, with 17 bases in between. The CDR3 region has the DNA TGTGCCAGCAGCTCCCGGGGAGGGGGGGGGAATGAGCAGTTCTTC. It codes for CASSSRGGGGNEQFF. The full variable domain, its missing parts supplied by reference TRBV7-2 and TRBJ2-1, is GAGVSQSPSNKVTEKGKDVELRCDPISGHTALYWYRQSLGQGLEFLIYFQGNSAPDKSGLPSDRFSAERTGGSVSTLTIQRTQQEDSAVYLCASSSRGGGGNEQFFGPGTRLTVL.

This clonotype was detected ten times or more. This sequence joins TRBV29-1 and TRBJ1-2; D remains unclear. Germline assignment: CDR1 SQVTM and CDR2 ANQGSEA. CDR3 size: 11 residues. Trimming cost V 6 bases and J 8 bases, with 13 bases left between them. The CDR3 region has the DNA TGCAGCGTCACGGGTCCCGGGGGCTACACCTTC. It translates to CSVTGPGGYTF.

On this clonotype itself: A read error may explain this, as a much larger clone is one base away. This rearrangement joins TRBV10-3 to TRBJ2-1, with TRBD1 matching over 8 bases. The germline V gene has CDR1 ENHRY and CDR2 SYGVKD. Losses at the gene ends were 3 bases for V and 13 bases for J; bases not matched to a gene: 14. This CDR3 contains 15 residues. Written as DNA, the CDR3 is TGTGCCATCAGTGACGAGGGGACAGGTTGGAAGACCCAGTTCTTC. This translates into CAISDEGTGWKTQFF.

About this clonotype itself: One base away lies a much larger clone, so this may be a sequencing read error. The chain employs TRBV20-1 and TRBJ1-2, with TRBD1 identical over 7 bases. The CDR3 consists of 16 residues. The germline V gene has CDR1 DFQATT and CDR2 SNEGSKA (reference sequence). The CDR3 DNA reads TGCAGTGCTAGAGATACGCGACAGGGCCCTAACTATGTCTACACCTTC. Translated: CSARDTRQGPNYVYTF.

This clonotype was counted ten times or more. With a much larger clone just one base away, this may be a read error. V usage is TRBV11-2 and J usage is TRBJ2-5; 7 bases are a match to TRBD1. V shed 5 bases, J shed 3 bases, and the junction held 3 bases outside the gene matches. From germline, CDR1 is SGHAT and CDR2 FQNNGV. The CDR3 contains 13 residues. CDR3 DNA sequence: TGTGCCAGCAGCCCGGGACAGAAAGAGACCCAGTACTTC. Protein product: CASSPGQKETQYF.

This clonotype was observed at least ten times. This chain joins TRBV3-1 and TRBJ2-1; 12 positions agree with TRBD2. This CDR3 contains 15 residues. With V trimmed by 2 bases and J by 9 bases, 5 bases remained unmatched. The germline gives CDR1 LGHDT, CDR2 YNNKEL (reference sequence). The CDR3 nucleotides are TGTGCCAGCAGCCAAAGACTAGCGGGGGTGGGTGAGCAGTTCTTC. It is translated as CASSQRLAGVGEQFF.

This clonotype was counted a few times. The chain links TRBV4-3 to TRBJ2-2; possibly TRBD1 for D (6 bases). The CDR3 is 16 amino acids. Germline loops: CDR1 LGHNA, CDR2 YSLEER. V shed 1 base and J shed 3 bases, with 12 bases lying between them. Here the CDR3 DNA reads TGCGCCAGCAGCCAAGGAAGGACAGCAGACACCGGGGAGCTGTTTTTT. It yields the protein CASSQGRTADTGELFF.

The chain is built from TRBV6-2 or TRBV6-3 and TRBJ2-3; 9 bases are a match to TRBD2. The CDR3 spans 12 residues. The V gene end was trimmed by 6 bases and the J gene end by 8 bases; junction bases not matched to a gene: 3. Germline CDR1 reads MNHEY; CDR2 reads SVGEGT. The CDR3 region is CASSNSGGTQYF. In nucleotides, the CDR3 is TGTGCCAGCAGCAATAGCGGGGGTACGCAGTATTTT.

This clonotype was detected only once. A junction end diverges from the germline sequence, so it may reflect a read error. The chain couples TRBV9 to TRBJ2-2; D is perhaps TRBD1 (6 bases). CDR3 length equals 16 residues. CDR1 is SGDLS and CDR2 is YYNGEE in the germline V gene. CDR3 region: CASSVRAGAGTGELCF. The CDR3 DNA sequence: TGTGCCAGCAGCGTACGAGCAGGGGCTGGCACCGGGGAGCTGTGTTTT.

This clonotype came up many times. This rearrangement joins TRBV3-1 to TRBJ1-6, with 9 positions matching TRBD1. CDR1 is LGHDT and CDR2 is YNNKEL in the germline V gene (reference sequence). Trimming at V came to 0 bases and at J to 9 bases, leaving 6 bases not matched to a gene. The CDR3 contains 16 residues. The CDR3 DNA sequence: TGTGCCAGCAGCCAAGACGTAGGGACAGGGACTTCACCCCTCCACTTT. Residues: CASSQDVGTGTSPLHF.

V gene TRBV29-1 combines with J gene TRBJ1-4; TRBD1 matches at 7 bases. J was trimmed by 4 bases and V by 7 bases; bases with no gene match: 6. Germline V gene data show CDR1 as SQVTM and CDR2 as ANQGSEA. This CDR3 region has 13 residues. Written as DNA, the CDR3 is TGCAGCGGTGTGTCAGGGGGTAATGAAAAACTGTTTTTT. Translated: CSGVSGGNEKLFF.

The V gene is TRBV9, the J gene TRBJ1-4; 9 bases match TRBD1. The germline CDR1 and CDR2 sequences are SGDLS and YYNGEE. The CDR3 totals 18 residues. V shed 0 bases, J shed 2 bases, and the junction held 8 bases outside the gene matches. The DNA of the CDR3 is TGTGCCAGCAGCGTAGGCCCGGGACAGGGTATGACTAATGAAAAACTGTTTTTT. Its translation is CASSVGPGQGMTNEKLFF.